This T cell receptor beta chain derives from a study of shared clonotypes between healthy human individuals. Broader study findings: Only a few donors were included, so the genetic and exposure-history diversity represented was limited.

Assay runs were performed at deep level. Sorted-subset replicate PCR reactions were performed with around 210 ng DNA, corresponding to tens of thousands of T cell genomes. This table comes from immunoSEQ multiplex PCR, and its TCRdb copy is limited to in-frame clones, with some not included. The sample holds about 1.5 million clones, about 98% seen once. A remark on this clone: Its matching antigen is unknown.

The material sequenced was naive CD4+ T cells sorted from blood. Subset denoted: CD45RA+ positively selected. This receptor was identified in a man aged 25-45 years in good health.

CDR3 sequence reads: CASSLRGDRGRSYEQYF. The CDR3 DNA reads as TGTGCCAGCAGCCTCCGGGGGGACAGGGGACGGTCATACGAGCAGTACTTC. The chain combines TRBV5-5 with TRBJ2-7, with TRBD1 identical over 10 bases. The CDR3 is made up of 17 amino acids. The germline V gene encodes CDR1 SGHKS and CDR2 YYEKEE (reference sequence). After removal of 4 bases from V and 4 bases from J, the junction contained 14 bases not matched to a gene.